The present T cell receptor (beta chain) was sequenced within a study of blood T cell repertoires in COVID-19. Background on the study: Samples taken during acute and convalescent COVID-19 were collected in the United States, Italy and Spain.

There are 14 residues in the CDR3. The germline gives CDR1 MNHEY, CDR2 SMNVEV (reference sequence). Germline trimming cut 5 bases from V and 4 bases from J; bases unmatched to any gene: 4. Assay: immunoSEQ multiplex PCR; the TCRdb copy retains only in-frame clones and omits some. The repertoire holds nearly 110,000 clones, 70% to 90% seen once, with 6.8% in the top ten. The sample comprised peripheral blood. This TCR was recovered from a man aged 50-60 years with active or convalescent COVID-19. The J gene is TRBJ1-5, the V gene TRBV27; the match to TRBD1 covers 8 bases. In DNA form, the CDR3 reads TGTGCCAGCAGTGGGGGACAGGCGAATCAGCCCCAGCATTTT. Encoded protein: CASSGGQANQPQHF.